Shown below are 10 T cell receptor beta chains from a single sample sequenced in a study of T cell changes during pregnancy in multiple sclerosis. Profiled with immunoSEQ multiplex PCR; TCRdb holds only in-frame clones, not every one. The sample consists of about 89,000 clones, around 94% of them appearing once. The sequencing used peripheral blood, collected in the third trimester of pregnancy. The receptor set was obtained from a female donor with multiple sclerosis, enrolled in a pregnancy study.

V and J are TRBV5-6 and TRBJ1-2; D gene unclear. Germline CDR1 reads SGHDT; CDR2 reads YYEEEE. This CDR3 has 15 amino acids. Trimming removed 0 bases at V and 2 bases at J, with 11 bases between. The CDR3 DNA is TGTGCCAGCAGCTTGGCCCCTCAACAGAACTATGGCTACACCTTC. Translated: CASSLAPQQNYGYTF. Complete variable domain (other parts from reference TRBV5-6 and TRBJ1-2): DAGVTQSPTHLIKTRGQQVTLRCSPKSGHDTVSWYQQALGQGPQFIFQYYEEEERQRGNFPDRFSGHQFPNYSSELNVNALLLGDSALYLCASSLAPQQNYGYTFGSGTRLTVV.

The chain combines TRBV18 with TRBJ2-7; D not resolved. The CDR3 is 14 residues long. In germline, CDR1 is KGHSH, CDR2 LQKENI. Trimming took off 3 bases at V and 1 base at J, with 10 bases between the two ends. The CDR3, as DNA: TGTGCCAGCTCACCCCCAGGTCAATCCTACGAGCAGTACTTC. Its protein product is CASSPPGQSYEQYF.

This chain uses TRBV28 with TRBJ1-5; D is perhaps TRBD1 (5 bases). V lost 8 bases and J lost 4, with 18 bases in between. This CDR3 has 15 amino acids. The germline gives CDR1 MDHEN, CDR2 SYDVKM. DNA for the CDR3: TGTGCCAGCCACCAGGGCCAGGGTGGAAATCAGCCCCAGCATTTT. Amino acid sequence: CASHQGQGGNQPQHF.

The chain carries TRBV14 and TRBJ1-3; D possibly corresponds to TRBD1 (5 bases). V was shortened by 4 bases and J by 0 bases, with 10 bases between the two germline ends. The length of the CDR3 is 15 residues. The germline gives CDR1 SGHDN, CDR2 FVKESK. The CDR3 here is CASSPPGNSGNTIYF. CDR3 DNA sequence: TGTGCCAGCAGCCCTCCAGGGAACTCTGGAAACACCATATATTTT.

This chain uses TRBV27 with TRBJ2-7; TRBD1 aligns across 7 bases. This CDR3 is 16 amino acids long. Germline V gene lookup returns CDR1 MNHEY and CDR2 SMNVEV (reference sequence). The V segment lost 6 bases and the J segment 4 bases; nucleotides outside the gene matches: 15. CDR3 region: CASRRASGGMGYEQYF. The CDR3 bases are TGTGCCAGCAGGCGAGCCTCAGGGGGTATGGGTTACGAGCAGTACTTC.

This clone was recorded only once. The chain joins TRBV9 to TRBJ2-2; TRBD1 might be the D (6 bases). CDR3 length: 20 amino acids. V lost 4 bases and J lost 0, with 25 bases in between. Germline assignment: CDR1 SGDLS and CDR2 YYNGEE. CDR3 coding DNA: TGTGCCAGCAGCCTAGAGGGGGTCCATCTACTAACTACGAACACCGGGGAGCTGTTTTTT. This sequence encodes CASSLEGVHLLTTNTGELFF.

The chain carries TRBV2 and TRBJ2-2; no clear D gene. The V gene's germline CDR1 is SNHLY and CDR2 FYNNEI. V was shortened by 4 bases and J by 7 bases, with 13 bases between the two germline ends. The CDR3 is 14 residues long. CDR3 DNA sequence: TGTGCCAGCAGTGTAAAACTCACAGTCGGGGAGCTGTTTTTT. It translates to CASSVKLTVGELFF.

This chain joins TRBV7-6 and TRBJ2-3, with D maybe TRBD2 (5 bases). V was cut by 1 base and J by 2 bases, with 13 bases left in between. Per the germline V gene, CDR1 is SGHVS and CDR2 is FNYEAQ. This CDR3 comprises 16 residues. CDR3 protein: CASSLVAGQNTDTQYF. In DNA form, the CDR3 reads TGTGCCAGCAGCTTAGTCGCGGGCCAGAACACAGATACGCAGTATTTT.

The chain uses TRBV2 and TRBJ1-4, with D possibly matching TRBD1 (5 bases). The V end was cut by 5 bases, the J end by 4 bases, with 11 bases between. CDR1 is SNHLY, CDR2 FYNNEI, per germline. The CDR3 runs 14 residues. For the CDR3, the DNA is TGTGCCAGCAGTTCGACAGCCCTTAATGAAAAACTGTTTTTT. Protein product: CASSSTALNEKLFF.

This chain uses TRBV29-1 with TRBJ2-7; tentatively, D is TRBD1 (6 bases). Between the trimmed V and J ends, which lost 0 bases and 0 bases, there was a span of 9 bases. The CDR3 runs 14 residues. In germline, CDR1 is SQVTM, CDR2 ANQGSEA. The CDR3 protein is CSVEEGQSSYEQYF. The CDR3, as DNA: TGCAGCGTTGAAGAAGGACAGAGCTCCTACGAGCAGTACTTC.